This entry lists 21 T cell receptor beta chains sequenced from one sample in a study of identical twins. One entry per CDR3 protein results from TCRdb running MiXCR on the 5' RACE reads. The sample consists of about 210,000 distinct CDR3 sequences, around 10% of them appearing once. Sequenced sample: memory (CD45RO+) T cells sorted from blood. These receptors were taken from a woman aged 18-29 years in good health.

The chain combines TRBV27 with TRBJ2-1; TRBD1 is a possible D gene (5 bases). Germline assignment: CDR1 MNHEY and CDR2 SMNVEV (reference sequence). There are 14 residues in the CDR3. V was shortened by 1 base and J by 6 bases, with 10 bases between the two germline ends. The CDR3 bases are TGTGCCAGCAGTTTATTCGGCCAGGGCAATGAGCAGTTCTTC. Its protein is CASSLFGQGNEQFF.

This clonotype was counted between two and nine times. The V call is TRBV7-2, the J call TRBJ2-3; a weak D match, TRBD2 (5 bases). V dropped 5 bases and J dropped 2 bases, with 17 bases sitting between them. The CDR3 length is 16 residues. Germline CDR1 SGHTA, CDR2 FQGNSA. The CDR3 sequence is CASSPAPLAYTDTQYF. DNA for the CDR3: TGTGCCAGCAGCCCCGCTCCCCTAGCTTACACAGATACGCAGTATTTT.

This clonotype was seen many times. The chain combines TRBV7-2 with TRBJ1-2, with no clear D. The CDR3 length is 16 residues. V was pared by 2 bases and J by 1 base, with 14 bases between. CDR1 and CDR2 (germline): SGHTA, FQGNSA. Here the CDR3 reads CASSLMSVSLNYGYTF. CDR3 nucleotides: TGTGCCAGCAGCTTAATGTCAGTGTCCCTTAACTATGGCTACACCTTC.

The rearrangement uses TRBV5-1 and TRBJ2-3; either TRBD1 or TRBD2 may supply D (6 bases each). Germline loops: CDR1 SGHRS, CDR2 YFSETQ. The CDR3 has 16 residues. With 0 bases removed from V and 4 bases from J, the gap between germline ends came to 15 bases. The CDR3 sequence is CASSLAAGHPADTQYF. The CDR3 DNA reads TGCGCCAGCAGCTTGGCCGCGGGACATCCAGCAGATACGCAGTATTTT.

This clonotype was seen a handful of times. The gene calls are TRBV7-8 and TRBJ2-7; D could derive from TRBD1 or TRBD2 (5 bases each). Trimming cost V 5 bases and J 7 bases, with 21 bases left between them. The CDR3 is made up of 15 amino acids. Germline CDR1 is SGHVS and CDR2 is FQNEAQ. CDR3 nucleotides: TGTGCCAGCAGCCACACCGACAGAAAAACGGGGGAGCAGTACTTC. It yields the protein CASSHTDRKTGEQYF.

This clonotype was found a few times. The chain recombines TRBV11-2 with TRBJ2-3, with D perhaps TRBD2 (5 bases). From germline, CDR1 is SGHAT and CDR2 FQNNGV. This CDR3 has 15 residues. Deletions cut 5 bases from V and 1 base from J, with 13 bases between. The CDR3 here is CASSERVPRTDTQYF. CDR3 nucleotides: TGTGCCAGCAGCGAGAGGGTACCCCGCACAGATACGCAGTATTTT.

This clonotype has only a few counts. The CDR3: CSARDEGGRTFF. CDR3 nucleotides: TGCAGTGCTAGAGATGAGGGGGGCAGAACTTTCTTT. The genes are TRBV20-1 and TRBJ1-1, with D tentatively TRBD1 (6 bases). Germline CDR1 reads DFQATT; CDR2 reads SNEGSKA (reference sequence). This CDR3 has 12 amino acids. Trimming shortened V by 0 bases and J by 12 bases, and 14 bases separated the two germline ends.

This chain joins TRBV20-1 and TRBJ1-4; 8 bases match TRBD1. Trimming cost V 0 bases and J 6 bases; bases outside gene matches: 3. Germline assignment: CDR1 DFQATT and CDR2 SNEGSKA (reference sequence). The CDR3 covers 14 residues. The CDR3: CSARDRTGYEKLFF. In DNA form, the CDR3 reads TGCAGTGCTAGAGATCGGACAGGGTATGAAAAACTGTTTTTT.

The chain links TRBV20-1 to TRBJ2-1; D remains unclear. CDR1 is DFQATT, CDR2 SNEGSKA, per germline (reference sequence). The V and J ends lost 0 bases and 5 bases respectively, with 11 bases between them. This CDR3 comprises 14 residues. This chain's CDR3 is CSARDVSVDNEQFF. Here the CDR3 DNA reads TGCAGTGCTAGAGATGTGAGTGTTGACAATGAGCAGTTCTTC.

This clonotype was seen a few times. The chain combines TRBV30 with TRBJ2-1; D is possibly TRBD2 (6 bases). The germline gives CDR1 GTSNPN, CDR2 SVGIG (reference sequence). V was clipped by 8 bases and J by 13 bases, with 15 bases between them. This CDR3 has 10 amino acids. The CDR3 DNA is TGTGCCGGCCCGGGGAGGCCCCAGTTCTTC. This translates into CAGPGRPQFF.

This clonotype has a count of ten or more. V gene TRBV5-1 combines with J gene TRBJ2-3; weak D call: TRBD2 (6 bases). The CDR3 consists of 16 residues. V was shortened by 4 bases and J by 2 bases, with 17 bases between the two germline ends. CDR1 and CDR2 (germline): SGHRS, YFSETQ. CDR3 nucleotides: TGCGCCAGCAGCCCGGGACTTCACATATTCACAGATACGCAGTATTTT. Its protein product is CASSPGLHIFTDTQYF.

This clonotype was observed many times. This chain links TRBV12-3 or TRBV12-4 with TRBJ2-5; a possible D gene is TRBD2 (6 bases). The V end was cut by 3 bases, the J end by 4 bases, with 12 bases between. CDR3 length: 14 amino acids. In nucleotides, the CDR3 is TGTGCCAGCAGTTTTTCTAGCGAGATAGAGACCCAGTACTTC. It is translated as CASSFSSEIETQYF.

This clonotype was detected ten times or more. This sequence joins TRBV5-1 and TRBJ1-1; no firm D call. V lost 4 bases to trimming and J lost 7 bases, with 14 bases between them. CDR1 and CDR2 from the germline V gene are SGHRS and YFSETQ. The CDR3 runs to 13 residues. The CDR3 is CASSQIPADEAFF. CDR3 nucleotides: TGCGCCAGCAGCCAGATCCCCGCGGATGAAGCTTTCTTT.

This clonotype was recorded many times. The rearrangement links TRBV7-2 to TRBJ2-3, with D maybe TRBD1 (6 bases). Trimming stripped 5 bases from V and 1 base from J, with 7 bases between. This CDR3 contains 13 residues. The germline V gene has CDR1 SGHTA and CDR2 FQGNSA. For the CDR3, the DNA is TGTGCCAGCAGCCAGGGGCGCACAGATACGCAGTATTTT. This translates into CASSQGRTDTQYF. The variable domain in full, completed from reference TRBV7-2 and TRBJ2-3, reads GAGVSQSPSNKVTEKGKDVELRCDPISGHTALYWYRQSLGQGLEFLIYFQGNSAPDKSGLPSDRFSAERTGGSVSTLTIQRTQQEDSAVYLCASSQGRTDTQYFGPGTRLTVL.

At least ten counts were recorded for this clonotype. This rearrangement joins TRBV20-1 to TRBJ1-5; perhaps TRBD1 as D (5 bases). The CDR3 has 13 residues. The V end was cut by 1 base, the J end by 4 bases, with 8 bases between. In germline, CDR1 is DFQATT, CDR2 SNEGSKA (reference sequence). The CDR3 loop is CSARGGENQPQHF. CDR3 bases: TGCAGTGCTAGAGGGGGGGAGAATCAGCCCCAGCATTTT.

This chain joins TRBV5-6 and TRBJ1-1, with D unclear. The CDR3 is made up of 14 amino acids. V dropped 4 bases and J dropped 1 base, with 11 bases sitting between them. Germline assignment: CDR1 SGHDT and CDR2 YYEEEE. The CDR3 DNA reads as TGTGCCAGCAGCCTGGCCCTCGGGAACACTGAAGCTTTCTTT. Its translation is CASSLALGNTEAFF. The whole variable domain, remainder taken from reference TRBV5-6 and TRBJ1-1, is DAGVTQSPTHLIKTRGQQVTLRCSPKSGHDTVSWYQQALGQGPQFIFQYYEEEERQRGNFPDRFSGHQFPNYSSELNVNALLLGDSALYLCASSLALGNTEAFFGQGTRLTVV.

This sequence joins TRBV9 and TRBJ2-5; D possibly corresponds to TRBD2 (6 bases). The CDR3 is made up of 15 amino acids. Trimming stripped 1 base from V and 4 bases from J, with 14 bases between. Germline V CDR1 and CDR2: SGDLS, YYNGEE. CDR3 residues: CASSVSQGLGETQYF. Here the CDR3 DNA reads TGTGCCAGCAGCGTAAGCCAGGGACTGGGAGAGACCCAGTACTTC.

V gene TRBV20-1 combines with J gene TRBJ1-1, with D possibly being TRBD1 (5 bases). The CDR3 spans 13 residues. From germline, CDR1 is DFQATT and CDR2 SNEGSKA (reference sequence). V was shortened by 6 bases and J by 2 bases, with 13 bases between the two germline ends. DNA for the CDR3: TGCAGTGCCGCCCGACAGAGAAACACTGAAGCTTTCTTT. It translates to CSAARQRNTEAFF.

This clonotype was found a few times. The chain employs TRBV20-1 and TRBJ2-7; 10 nucleotides align to TRBD2. The length of the CDR3 is 13 residues. The trim removed 7 bases at V and 6 bases at J, leaving 9 bases unmatched. In germline, CDR1 is DFQATT, CDR2 SNEGSKA (reference sequence). CDR3 sequence (DNA): TGCAGTGTCCCGACTAGCGGGTGGGCCGAGCAGTACTTC. This translates into CSVPTSGWAEQYF.

V usage is TRBV2 and J usage is TRBJ1-1; 7 nucleotides match TRBD1. The CDR3 is 12 amino acids. Per germline, CDR1 SNHLY and CDR2 FYNNEI. The V and J ends lost 8 bases and 6 bases, in that order; junction bases with no gene match: 6. The CDR3 region is CASQGVRAEAFF. The CDR3 nucleotides read TGTGCCAGCCAGGGGGTTAGGGCTGAAGCTTTCTTT. The full variable domain, with the rest looked up from reference TRBV2 and TRBJ1-1, is EPEVTQTPSHQVTQMGQEVILRCVPISNHLYFYWYRQILGQKVEFLVSFYNNEISEKSEIFDDQFSVERPDGSNFTLKIRSTKLEDSAMYFCASQGVRAEAFFGQGTRLTVV.

This clonotype was observed at least ten times. This rearrangement joins TRBV3-1 to TRBJ1-2; D perhaps matches TRBD1 (6 bases). Germline V gene sequence: CDR1 LGHDT, CDR2 YNNKEL (reference sequence). Trimming took off 7 bases at V and 4 bases at J, with 13 bases between the two ends. CDR3 length equals 13 residues. The CDR3 DNA sequence: TGTGCCAGCACGACGAGGGGGGGCTATGGCTACACCTTC. This gives the protein CASTTRGGYGYTF. The whole variable domain, remainder taken from reference TRBV3-1 and TRBJ1-2, is DTAVSQTPKYLVTQMGNDKSIKCEQNLGHDTMYWYKQDSKKFLKIMFSYNNKELIINETVPNRFSPKSPDKAHLNLHINSLELGDSAVYFCASTTRGGYGYTFGSGTRLTVV.